Below are 16 T cell receptor beta chains sequenced from a single sample in a study of cytomegalovirus exposure and HLA in healthy donors. Clones were sequenced by immunoSEQ multiplex PCR, and TCRdb holds only the in-frame ones, with some missing. The table lists 200,000 or so clones, approximately 82% of them singletons. Sequencing was performed on PBMCs. Receptors originate from a young woman in good health and CMV-seropositive.

The V and J genes are TRBV28 and TRBJ2-1, with 7 bases aligning to TRBD2. The V and J ends lost 6 bases and 8 bases, in that order; junction bases with no gene match: 13. This CDR3 contains 15 residues. CDR1 is MDHEN and CDR2 is SYDVKM in the germline V gene. The CDR3 region is CASRTAGVRSHEQFF. CDR3 nucleotides: TGTGCCAGCAGAACGGCGGGAGTACGAAGTCATGAGCAGTTCTTC.

The V call is TRBV27, the J call TRBJ2-1; tentatively, D is TRBD2 (6 bases). The germline V gene has CDR1 MNHEY and CDR2 SMNVEV (reference sequence). V was trimmed by 7 bases and J by 6 bases, leaving 16 bases between them. This CDR3 is 14 amino acids long. The CDR3 spells CASTLSSAGNEQFF. In DNA form, the CDR3 reads TGTGCCAGCACCCTATCTAGCGCGGGCAATGAGCAGTTCTTC.

About this clone: In the same sample, other DNA sequences code for this CDR3. The V gene is TRBV28, the J gene TRBJ1-5; D is unclear. V was clipped by 1 base and J by 0 bases, with 7 bases between them. The CDR3 extends over 15 amino acids. CDR1 is MDHEN and CDR2 is SYDVKM in the germline V gene. The CDR3 DNA follows: TGTGCCAGCAGTTTATCGTCCGGTAGCAATCAGCCCCAGCATTTT. It encodes CASSLSSGSNQPQHF.

The chain links TRBV12-5 to TRBJ2-5, with 9 nucleotides matching TRBD2. This CDR3 contains 15 residues. Germline lookup yields CDR1 LGHNT and CDR2 FRNRAP. V was clipped by 4 bases and J by 1 base; unmatched bases: 4. The CDR3 sequence is CASGSLTSGQETQYF. The CDR3 DNA sequence: TGTGCTAGTGGTTCCCTGACTAGCGGCCAAGAGACCCAGTACTTC. Looking up the rest from reference TRBV12-5 and TRBJ2-5 gives the full variable domain: DARVTQTPRHKVTEMGQEVTMRCQPILGHNTVFWYRQTMMQGLELLAYFRNRAPLDDSGMPKDRFSAEMPDATLATLKIQPSEPRDSAVYFCASGSLTSGQETQYFGPGTRLLVL.

The rearrangement links TRBV27 to TRBJ1-2; 10 bases map to TRBD1. The germline CDR1 and CDR2 sequences are MNHEY and SMNVEV (reference sequence). The CDR3 consists of 16 residues. Trimming took 1 base from V and 4 from J; bases not matched to a gene: 6. CDR3 in amino acids: CASSLLRDRGPYGYTF. CDR3 in DNA: TGTGCCAGCAGTTTATTAAGGGACAGGGGACCCTATGGCTACACCTTC.

A few counts support this clone. The chain couples TRBV10-3 to TRBJ1-5; D may be TRBD1 (6 bases). V lost 6 bases and J lost 4, with 10 bases in between. The CDR3 runs to 13 residues. CDR1 is ENHRY and CDR2 is SYGVKD in the germline V gene. CDR3 amino acids: CAISWTDNQPQHF. Written as DNA, the CDR3 is TGTGCCATCAGCTGGACAGATAATCAGCCCCAGCATTTT.

The chain combines TRBV6-1 with TRBJ1-5, with 7 bases identical to TRBD1. In germline, CDR1 is MNHNS, CDR2 SASEGT. The junction had 4 bases not matched to a gene; V was cut back by 4 bases and J by 1 base. The CDR3 is 15 residues long. CDR3 nucleotide sequence: TGTGCCAGCAGTGCCGGGACAGTAAGCAATCAGCCCCAGCATTTT. Residues: CASSAGTVSNQPQHF.

The chain carries TRBV11-1 and TRBJ2-7, with 11 bases identical to TRBD1. CDR1 and CDR2 from the germline V gene are SGHAT and FQDESV (reference sequence). The length of the CDR3 is 16 residues. V gave up 5 bases and J gave up 4 bases; unmatched junction bases: 10. This chain's CDR3 is CASSLLGDRGYYEQYF. The CDR3 DNA reads as TGTGCCAGCAGCCTCCTCGGGGACAGGGGGTATTACGAGCAGTACTTC.

The gene calls are TRBV7-2 and TRBJ1-2; 7 nucleotides agree with TRBD1. The J segment lost 6 bases and the V segment lost 5 bases, leaving 12 bases of the junction unmatched. Germline values: CDR1 SGHTA, CDR2 FQGNSA. This CDR3 is 15 amino acids long. The CDR3 spells CASSVKQGFLHGYTF. Written as DNA, the CDR3 is TGTGCCAGCAGCGTTAAACAGGGGTTCCTCCATGGCTACACCTTC.

This chain joins TRBV6-6 and TRBJ2-4, with a possible D match to TRBD1 (5 bases). CDR1 is MNHNY and CDR2 is SVGAGI in the germline V gene (reference sequence). The ends were cut back, 5 bases at V and 0 bases at J, with 8 bases in the middle. The CDR3 is 14 residues long. This chain's CDR3 is CASSDSLAKNIQYF. The CDR3 DNA follows: TGTGCCAGCAGTGACAGCTTAGCCAAAAACATTCAGTACTTC.

V is TRBV7-6 and J is TRBJ2-7; D possibly corresponds to TRBD2 (7 bases). Germline-derived CDR1 and CDR2 are SGHVS and FNYEAQ. This CDR3 has 14 amino acids. Trimming cost V 5 bases and J 5 bases, with 16 bases left between them. The CDR3 is CASSTLTGGNEQYF. As DNA, the CDR3 is TGTGCCAGCAGCACGTTGACGGGGGGCAACGAGCAGTACTTC.

J is TRBJ1-3 and V is TRBV7-9; weak D call: TRBD1 (6 bases). This CDR3 is built from 15 residues. The germline CDR1 and CDR2 sequences are SEHNR and FQNEAQ (reference sequence). The V gene lost 5 bases and the J gene lost 5 bases, with 16 bases spanning the gap. The CDR3 coding sequence is TGTGCCAGCAGCCCTATCCAGGGGTTTCGAAACACCATATATTTT. Encoded protein: CASSPIQGFRNTIYF.

V and J are TRBV5-1 and TRBJ2-7; D gene uncertain. V was trimmed by 0 bases and J by 3 bases, leaving 10 bases between them. From germline, CDR1 is SGHRS and CDR2 YFSETQ. The CDR3 totals 14 residues. In nucleotides, the CDR3 is TGCGCCAGCAGCTTGGACCAGACTTACTACGAGCAGTACTTC. This translates into CASSLDQTYYEQYF.

This chain joins TRBV2 and TRBJ2-5, with 7 bases identical to TRBD1. Germline V CDR1 and CDR2: SNHLY, FYNNEI. J was trimmed by 3 bases and V by 3 bases; bases with no gene match: 7. The CDR3 runs to 15 residues. In DNA form, the CDR3 reads TGTGCCAGCAGTGACCACGAGGGGACAGAAGAGACCCAGTACTTC. It yields the protein CASSDHEGTEETQYF.

The chain employs TRBV28 and TRBJ1-4; D remains ambiguous. The germline V and J ends were trimmed by 6 bases and 0 bases, with 8 bases remaining between them. The CDR3 has 14 residues. CDR1 MDHEN and CDR2 SYDVKM come from the germline V gene. CDR3 loop: CASSLPATNEKLFF. In DNA form, the CDR3 reads TGTGCCAGCAGCCTTCCTGCAACTAATGAAAAACTGTTTTTT.

Of note for this clone: At the DNA level, this CDR3 is encoded by other sequences in the same sample as well. J is TRBJ2-1 and V is TRBV20-1; no clear D. CDR1 and CDR2 from the germline V gene are DFQATT and SNEGSKA (reference sequence). Trimming stripped 4 bases from V and 4 bases from J, with 5 bases between. The CDR3 extends over 11 amino acids. CDR3 amino acids: CSATSYNEQFF. The CDR3 DNA follows: TGCAGTGCTACCTCTTACAATGAGCAGTTCTTC.